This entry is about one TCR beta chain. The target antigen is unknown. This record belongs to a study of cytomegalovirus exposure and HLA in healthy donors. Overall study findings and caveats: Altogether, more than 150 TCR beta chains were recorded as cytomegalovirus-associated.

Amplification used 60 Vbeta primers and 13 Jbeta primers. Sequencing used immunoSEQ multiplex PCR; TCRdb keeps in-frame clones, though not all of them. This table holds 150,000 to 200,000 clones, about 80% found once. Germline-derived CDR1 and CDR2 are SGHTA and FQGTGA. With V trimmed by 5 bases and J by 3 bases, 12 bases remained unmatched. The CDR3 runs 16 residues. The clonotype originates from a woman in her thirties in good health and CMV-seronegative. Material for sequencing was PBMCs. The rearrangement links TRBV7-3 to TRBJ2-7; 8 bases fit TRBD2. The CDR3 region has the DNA TGTGCCAGCAGCCCGGGACTAGTGGGGGCCAACTACGAGCAGTACTTC. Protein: CASSPGLVGANYEQYF.